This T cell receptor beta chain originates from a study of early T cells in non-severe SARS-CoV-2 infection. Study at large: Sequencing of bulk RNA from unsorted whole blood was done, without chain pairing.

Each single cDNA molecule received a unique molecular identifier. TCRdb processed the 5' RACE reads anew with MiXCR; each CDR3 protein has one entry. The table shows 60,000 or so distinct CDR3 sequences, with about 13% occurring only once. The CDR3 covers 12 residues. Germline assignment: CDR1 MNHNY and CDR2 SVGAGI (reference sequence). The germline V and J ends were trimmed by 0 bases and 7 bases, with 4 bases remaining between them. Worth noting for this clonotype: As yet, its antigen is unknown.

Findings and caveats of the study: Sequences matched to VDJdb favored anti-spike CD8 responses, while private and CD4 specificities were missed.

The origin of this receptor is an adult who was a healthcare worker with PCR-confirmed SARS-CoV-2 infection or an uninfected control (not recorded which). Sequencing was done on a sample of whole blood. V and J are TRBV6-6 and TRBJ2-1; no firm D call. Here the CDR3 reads CASSYSLNEQFF. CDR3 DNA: TGTGCCAGCAGTTACTCGTTAAATGAGCAGTTCTTC.